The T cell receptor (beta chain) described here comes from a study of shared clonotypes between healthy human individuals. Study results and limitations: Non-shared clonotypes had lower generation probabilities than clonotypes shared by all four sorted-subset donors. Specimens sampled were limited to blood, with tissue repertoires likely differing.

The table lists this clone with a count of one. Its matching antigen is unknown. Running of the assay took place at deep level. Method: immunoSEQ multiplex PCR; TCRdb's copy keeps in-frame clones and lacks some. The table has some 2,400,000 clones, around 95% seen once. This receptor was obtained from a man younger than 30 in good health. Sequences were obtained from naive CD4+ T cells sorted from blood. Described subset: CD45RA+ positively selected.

The CDR3 loop is CASSETAEWSYNEQFF. The CDR3 DNA sequence: TGTGCCAGCAGTGAAACGGCCGAATGGTCCTACAATGAGCAGTTCTTC. The rearrangement uses TRBV6-1 and TRBJ2-1; the D is unclear. Germline assignment: CDR1 MNHNS and CDR2 SASEGT. The V end was cut by 2 bases, the J end by 1 base, with 12 bases between. This CDR3 region has 16 residues.